The rows below give T cell receptor beta chains drawn from one sample of a study of cytomegalovirus exposure and HLA in healthy donors. Data came from immunoSEQ multiplex PCR; TCRdb stores just in-frame clones and leaves some out. The table has roughly 86,000 clones, 70% to 80% seen once; the top ten hold under 8.5%. The sample was PBMCs. The receptor source for this set is a man in his fifties or sixties in good health and CMV-seronegative. CDR3s include the opening cysteine and the closing phenylalanine or tryptophan. Fields, in order: CDR3 length, V gene, J gene, D gene, clone size, CDR3 DNA, CDR3 protein. The D gene is left open where the match is weak. Clone size, where shown, is once, few, many, or a class for clones that have expanded.

>14|TRBV29-1|TRBJ2-3|TRBD1|NA
TGCAGCGTTGCCGGGACAGGGAGTTGGGATACGCAGTATTTT
CSVAGTGSWDTQYF
>14|TRBV28|TRBJ2-7|TRBD1|NA
TGTGCCAGCAGCTCCCCCGGGACAGCCTACGAGCAGTACTTC
CASSSPGTAYEQYF
>13|TRBV5-4|TRBJ2-7|NA|few
TGTGCCAGCAGCTTGACTCTCTCCTACGAGCAGTACTTC
CASSLTLSYEQYF
>13|TRBV5-1|TRBJ2-1|NA|NA
TGCGCCAGCAGCTTGGGCCAAGGGGCTGAGCAGTTCTTC
CASSLGQGAEQFF
>15|TRBV19|TRBJ2-5|NA|NA
TGTGCCAGTAGTATCCAAACTTCCAACCAAGAGACCCAGTACTTC
CASSIQTSNQETQYF
>16|TRBV11-2|TRBJ2-1|NA|NA
TGTGCCAGCAGTTTACGGGGGTCCGGGACCCAAAATGAGCAGTTCTTC
CASSLRGSGTQNEQFF
>11|TRBV6-5|TRBJ2-1|NA|NA
TGTGCCAGCAAAGCTAACAATGAGCAGTTCTTC
CASKANNEQFF
>14|TRBV7-2|TRBJ2-2|NA|NA
TGTGCCAGCAGCTCCTATTTGAGGGTCGGGGAGCTGTTTTTT
CASSSYLRVGELFF
>14|TRBV5-8|TRBJ2-1|TRBD2|few
TGTGCCAGCAGCTTGGCCCTAGCGGGCGGAGAGCAGTTCTTC
CASSLALAGGEQFF
>14|TRBV6-1|TRBJ2-7|NA|NA
TGTGCCAGCAGTGATAGGGGCAGCTCCTACGAGCAGTACTTC
CASSDRGSSYEQYF
>15|TRBV6-1|TRBJ1-4|TRBD1|once
TGTGCCAGCCGGGACAGGGTTTCCCATAATGAAAAACTGTTTTTT
CASRDRVSHNEKLFF
>14|TRBV7-2|TRBJ1-1|NA|NA
TGTGCCAGCAGCTTTGATCCAGGGCACACTGAAGCTTTCTTT
CASSFDPGHTEAFF
>15|TRBV11-2|TRBJ2-3|TRBD2|NA
TGTGCCAGCAGCTTAGTAGCGGGAGGGCTGGATACGCAGTATTTT
CASSLVAGGLDTQYF
>13|TRBV30|TRBJ1-4|NA|NA
TGTGCCTGGAATCCGGACAGCGGTGAAAAACTGTTTTTT
CAWNPDSGEKLFF
>13|TRBV28|TRBJ1-2|TRBD1|NA
TGTGCCAGCAGTCGACAGGGGGCCCGGGGCTACACCTTC
CASSRQGARGYTF
>13|TRBV19|TRBJ1-4|NA|NA
TGTGCCAGTAGTCCCTCCCAGGGCTTCAAACTGTTTTTT
CASSPSQGFKLFF
>13|TRBV5-4|TRBJ2-5|TRBD1|NA
TGTGCCAGCAACCGAGACAGGGGTGAGACCCAGTACTTC
CASNRDRGETQYF
>13|TRBV25-1|TRBJ1-4|NA|NA
TGTGCCAGCAGTACTACAGGGCATGAAAAACTGTTTTTT
CASSTTGHEKLFF
>14|TRBV18|TRBJ1-2|TRBD1|NA
TGTGCCAGCTCACCCTTGCAGGGGGAAGATGGCTACACCTTC
CASSPLQGEDGYTF
>13|TRBV11-2|TRBJ2-5|NA|NA
TGTGCCAGCAGCTCGGACAAGCAAGAGACCCAGTACTTC
CASSSDKQETQYF
>17|TRBV15|TRBJ2-5|TRBD1|NA
TGTGCCACCAGCAGAAAAGGGACAGGTTCCAACCAAGAGACCCAGTACTTC
CATSRKGTGSNQETQYF
>16|TRBV7-2|TRBJ2-6|NA|few
TGTGCCAGCAGCTTGACGGGAATTGCTGGGGCCAACGTCCTGACTTTC
CASSLTGIAGANVLTF
>13|TRBV5-1|TRBJ1-1|NA|once
TGCGCCAGCACAGGGTGGGGGAACACTGAAGCTTTCTTT
CASTGWGNTEAFF
>15|TRBV7-2|TRBJ2-2|NA|NA
TGTGCCAGCAGCGAACTAGTCGCGAACACCGGGGAGCTGTTTTTT
CASSELVANTGELFF
>14|TRBV5-3|TRBJ1-2|TRBD1|NA
TGTGCCAGAAGCCCTAAGGACAGGGGAATCTGCTACACCTTC
CARSPKDRGICYTF
>14|TRBV6-6|TRBJ2-1|NA|NA
TGTGCCAGCAGCTACACCGGACAGAACAATGAGCAGTTCTTC
CASSYTGQNNEQFF
>15|TRBV27|TRBJ2-7|TRBD2|NA
TGTGCCAGCAGATGGGGGGGAGGGTCTCCCTACGAGCAGTACTTC
CASRWGGGSPYEQYF
>14|TRBV6-5|TRBJ2-3|TRBD2|NA
TGTGCCAGCCGGGGACTAGCGGCCACAGATACGCAGTATTTT
CASRGLAATDTQYF
>14|TRBV2|TRBJ2-2|TRBD2|once
TGTGCCAGCAGTGTACGGCGGGAGTCCGGGGAGCTGTTTTTT
CASSVRRESGELFF
>16|TRBV29-1|TRBJ1-5|TRBD1|few
TGCAGCGTTGAAGATCAACAGGGGGCGTCCATTCAGCCCCAGCATTTT
CSVEDQQGASIQPQHF
>14|TRBV6-4|TRBJ2-3|NA|NA
TGTGCCAGCAGTGACTCAGTGGCAGGAGATACGCAGTATTTT
CASSDSVAGDTQYF
>16|TRBV6-6|TRBJ1-5|TRBD1|NA
TGTGCCAGCAGTTACGGACAGGGTACGGGCAATCAGCCCCAGCATTTT
CASSYGQGTGNQPQHF
>14|TRBV7-8|TRBJ1-1|TRBD1|NA
TGTGCCAGCAGCTTGACAGGGGGGATCACTGAAGCTTTCTTT
CASSLTGGITEAFF
>14|TRBV10-3|TRBJ2-2|NA|NA
TGTGCCATCAGTGGGCAGGGGGGTATCGGGGAGCTGTTTTTT
CAISGQGGIGELFF
>13|TRBV2|TRBJ2-7|TRBD2|NA
TGTGCCAGCATGAGCGGGGTATCTTACGAGCAGTACTTC
CASMSGVSYEQYF
>15|TRBV5-6|TRBJ2-7|TRBD1|NA
TGTGCCAGCAGCTTTGGGGACAGGGCAACCTACGAGCAGTACTTC
CASSFGDRATYEQYF
>14|TRBV4-2|TRBJ2-7|NA|few
TGTGCCAGCAGCCAAGAACAATTTACCTACGAGCAGTACTTC
CASSQEQFTYEQYF
>17|TRBV7-2|TRBJ2-3|TRBD1|NA
TGTGCCAGCAGCCTTTTACAGGGGGGATATCGCACAGATACGCAGTATTTT
CASSLLQGGYRTDTQYF
>16|TRBV19|TRBJ2-6|NA|few
TGTGCCAGTAGTATTTATTCGGGATCTGGGGCCAACGTCCTGACTTTC
CASSIYSGSGANVLTF
>16|TRBV7-2|TRBJ2-2|NA|few
TGTGCCAGCAGCTTAGGGACAGTATCGAACACCGGGGAGCTGTTTTTT
CASSLGTVSNTGELFF
>9|TRBV27|TRBJ1-3|NA|few
TGTGCCAATAGAAACACCATATATTTT
CANRNTIYF
>15|TRBV7-7|TRBJ2-5|TRBD2|NA
TGTGCTAGCAGACCTGCCGGGACTAGCGGGGAGACCCAGTACTTC
CASRPAGTSGETQYF
>15|TRBV18|TRBJ1-5|NA|NA
TGTGCCAGCTCACTGTACGGGAGGAGCAATCAGCCCCAGCATTTT
CASSLYGRSNQPQHF
>15|TRBV5-4|TRBJ2-1|TRBD1|NA
TGTGCCAGCAGCTCGGGACAGGGTATGGGGAATGAGCAGTTCTTC
CASSSGQGMGNEQFF
>13|TRBV19|TRBJ2-7|TRBD2|NA
TGTGCCAGTAGCGGACTAGCGGGTAACGAGCAGTACTTC
CASSGLAGNEQYF
>15|TRBV19|TRBJ1-2|TRBD1|NA
TGTGCCAGTAGTATCGAACACAGGGGACACTATGGCTACACCTTC
CASSIEHRGHYGYTF
>17|TRBV7-8|TRBJ1-4|TRBD1|few
TGTGCCAGCAACCGAGGTGGGACAGGGGGCGCCGTTGAAAAACTGTTTTTT
CASNRGGTGGAVEKLFF
>14|TRBV6-1|TRBJ2-1|TRBD2|NA
TGTGCCAGCAGTGCTAGCGGGACCCCACATGAGCAGTTCTTC
CASSASGTPHEQFF
>13|TRBV30|TRBJ1-4|NA|NA
TGTGCCTGGAACGGAGTAATGAGCGAAAAACTGTTTTTT
CAWNGVMSEKLFF
>12|TRBV7-9|TRBJ2-5|TRBD1|NA
TGTGCCAGCAGCCGGGACAGGGGGACCCAGTACTTC
CASSRDRGTQYF
>14|TRBV19|TRBJ2-5|NA|once
TGTGCCAGTAGTATAGATCCAACAAAAGAGACCCAGTACTTC
CASSIDPTKETQYF
>17|TRBV9|TRBJ1-1|TRBD1|NA
TGTGCCAGCACCCCGGGACAGGGGGTAGAGCGGTACACTGAAGCTTTCTTT
CASTPGQGVERYTEAFF
>16|TRBV19|TRBJ1-5|TRBD1|NA
TGTGCCAGTAGGCAAGCTGGGACAGCGTATAATCAGCCCCAGCATTTT
CASRQAGTAYNQPQHF
>15|TRBV6-5|TRBJ1-1|NA|NA
TGTGCCAGCACCCCCAACGGGGGGCTTTCGACTGAAGCTTTCTTT
CASTPNGGLSTEAFF
>15|TRBV28|TRBJ2-7|TRBD1|NA
TGTGCCAGCAGTTTAGAGGAGACAGGGAGTCGCGAGCAGTACTTC
CASSLEETGSREQYF
>15|TRBV5-6|TRBJ2-1|TRBD2|NA
TGTGCCAGCAGCTCACTAGCGGGGGCATACAATGAGCAGTTCTTC
CASSSLAGAYNEQFF
>13|TRBV29-1|TRBJ2-1|TRBD2|once
TGCAGCGTTGATTTTAGCGGGAGAGATGAGCAGTTCTTC
CSVDFSGRDEQFF